What follows is one T cell receptor beta chain and its context. Its antigen is as yet unknown. Primers included in the PCR were 60 Vbeta and 13 Jbeta primers. Libraries were prepared by immunoSEQ multiplex PCR; TCRdb keeps only in-frame clonotypes and omits some of them. The repertoire holds roughly 250,000 clones, with about 80% as singletons. This specimen belongs to a study of cytomegalovirus exposure and HLA in healthy donors. Study-level points and caveats: A prior analysis recorded that most TCR beta V segments were productive about 87% or about 30% of the time.

V was cut by 4 bases and J by 5 bases, with 12 bases left in between. The CDR3 has 14 residues. Per germline, CDR1 KGHSH and CDR2 LQKENI. The clonotype originates from a girl aged 2-10 years in good health and CMV-seronegative. The sequenced sample was PBMCs. The chain is built from TRBV18 and TRBJ2-1; D may be TRBD1 (6 bases). Here the CDR3 reads CASSRDTSHNEQFF. The DNA of the CDR3 is TGTGCCAGCTCACGGGACACCTCTCACAATGAGCAGTTCTTC.